These T cell receptor beta chains were read from a single sample in a study of cytomegalovirus exposure and HLA in healthy donors. The data were produced by immunoSEQ multiplex PCR, yet TCRdb's version contains in-frame clones alone and is incomplete. The data show 150,000 to 200,000 clones, around 78% seen once. The specimen was PBMCs. These receptors were taken from a woman aged 40 to 50 in good health and CMV-seronegative. Both conserved end residues are part of each CDR3. Fields, in order: V gene, D gene, clone size, J gene, CDR3 protein, CDR3 DNA. D genes are given only for firm matches. Size is omitted from some rows. Given values are once, few, many or a class for expanded clones.

TRBV7-8,TRBD2,NA,TRBJ2-1,CASSAQKGTKANEQFF,TGTGCCAGCAGCGCCCAAAAGGGGACTAAGGCGAATGAGCAGTTCTTC
TRBV2,NA,NA,TRBJ1-2,CASRFGGEEGYTF,TGTGCCAGCAGGTTTGGAGGGGAGGAGGGCTACACCTTC
TRBV30,TRBD2,NA,TRBJ2-3,CAWSVRTSGDLFTDTQYF,TGTGCCTGGAGTGTCAGGACTAGCGGGGACCTTTTCACAGATACGCAGTATTTT
TRBV2,TRBD1,NA,TRBJ1-1,CASSGTKTGANTEAFF,TGTGCCAGCAGTGGGACAAAAACAGGGGCAAACACTGAAGCTTTCTTT
TRBV30,TRBD1,once,TRBJ2-2,CASGQEPTGELFF,TGTGCCTCTGGACAGGAACCGACCGGGGAGCTGTTTTTT
TRBV7-9,TRBD2,NA,TRBJ2-2,CASTLGDYLTGELFF,TGTGCCAGCACCCTCGGGGACTACCTCACCGGGGAGCTGTTTTTT
TRBV27,NA,NA,TRBJ2-7,CASSFRTAGEQYF,TGTGCCAGCAGTTTCCGGACAGCGGGGGAGCAGTACTTC
TRBV5-8,NA,NA,TRBJ2-7,CASSEARYEQYF,TGTGCCAGCTCGGAGGCTAGGTACGAGCAGTACTTC
TRBV19,TRBD1,NA,TRBJ1-1,CASSGTVNTEAFF,TGTGCCAGTAGTGGGACAGTGAACACTGAAGCTTTCTTT
TRBV5-1,NA,NA,TRBJ1-1,CASSFPGTEAFF,TGCGCCAGCAGTTTTCCGGGGACTGAAGCTTTCTTT
TRBV5-1,NA,NA,TRBJ1-2,CASSLNSNYGYTF,TGCGCCAGCAGCTTGAACAGTAACTATGGCTACACCTTC
TRBV28,TRBD2,NA,TRBJ2-3,CASSLSDRLAGPSTDTQYF,TGTGCCAGCAGTTTATCCGATCGACTAGCGGGGCCTAGCACAGATACGCAGTATTTT
TRBV7-9,TRBD2,NA,TRBJ2-3,CASSLLRGTSGTDTQYF,TGTGCCAGCAGCTTACTAAGAGGAACTAGCGGCACAGATACGCAGTATTTT
TRBV9,NA,NA,TRBJ1-3,CASSVGEGRSGNTIYF,TGTGCCAGCAGCGTAGGAGAGGGAAGAAGTGGAAACACCATATATTTT
TRBV6-1,NA,NA,TRBJ1-4,CASSEGGPATNEKLFF,TGTGCCAGCAGTGAAGGGGGGCCAGCAACTAATGAAAAACTGTTTTTT
TRBV11-3,NA,NA,TRBJ2-3,CASSPIADTQYF,TGTGCCAGCAGCCCGATAGCGGATACGCAGTATTTT
TRBV30,TRBD1,NA,TRBJ1-4,CAWSPGTGTEKLFF,TGTGCCTGGAGTCCGGGGACAGGGACTGAAAAACTGTTTTTT
TRBV7-9,TRBD2,once,TRBJ2-5,CASSQGLAGVETQYF,TGTGCCAGCAGCCAGGGACTAGCGGGAGTTGAGACCCAGTACTTC
TRBV14,NA,NA,TRBJ2-5,CASSQGLFETQYF,TGTGCCAGCAGCCAAGGTCTTTTTGAGACCCAGTACTTC
TRBV27,NA,NA,TRBJ2-7,CASSGRLGGSYEQYF,TGTGCCAGCAGTGGCCGACTAGGAGGGTCCTACGAGCAGTACTTC
TRBV10-3,TRBD2,NA,TRBJ2-7,CAISGGGTRIAEQYF,TGTGCCATCAGTGGGGGGGGGACTAGAATCGCCGAGCAGTACTTC
TRBV6-1,TRBD1,NA,TRBJ1-2,CASSRDRDYGYTF,TGTGCCAGCAGCCGGGACAGGGACTATGGCTACACCTTC
TRBV5-1,NA,once,TRBJ1-1,CASSLGEGQNTEAFF,TGCGCCAGCAGCCTCGGGGAGGGACAGAACACTGAAGCTTTCTTT
TRBV30,NA,NA,TRBJ1-3,CAWRGDPGNTIYF,TGTGCCTGGCGCGGCGATCCTGGAAACACCATATATTTT
TRBV6-1,TRBD1,NA,TRBJ2-1,CATKDRGSNEQFF,TGTGCCACCAAGGACAGGGGAAGCAATGAGCAGTTCTTC
TRBV11-1,TRBD2,NA,TRBJ2-1,CASSLGEREWFNEQFF,TGTGCCAGCAGCTTAGGCGAGCGGGAGTGGTTCAATGAGCAGTTCTTC